The entry that follows covers one TCR beta chain sequence. Its antigen is currently not known. Nothing much larger sits one base from this clone, and base qualities are not available. Chronic pancreatitis pancreas tissue was obtained from patients undergoing total pancreatectomy with islet autotransplantation (TPIAT). Included chronic pancreatitis patients had no known history of diabetes. For TCRbeta sequencing, genomic DNA was extracted directly from bulk pancreas tissue, without T cell sorting. At two US centers, pancreas tissues from patients and organ donors were collected on a consecutive basis. Library preparation employed the immunoSEQ multiplex PCR assay. The TCRbeta CDR3 region and neighboring sequences were amplified from pancreatic genomic DNA and then sequenced. Per the original workflow: Repertoire diversity was assessed as a mean normalized Shannon-Wiener index, together with productive clonality and counts of productive rearrangements. The nonparametric Mann-Whitney U test was used to compare repertoire metrics between the control and chronic pancreatitis groups. A clonotype counted as shared when its CDR3beta sequence had identical amino acid composition and length across subjects. TCRdb carries this immuneACCESS record with in-frame sequences only. Its versions omit some clonotypes, under half of them owing to an unresolved V gene in the studies checked, with the rest unexplained. V, J and clone size reflect that table, while D and trimming were determined from the DNA. The sample table lists under 2,000 clones, roughly 85% of them with a count of one. Of the sample, more than 6% falls within the top ten clones.

The data were obtained in a study of immune characteristics of hereditary and idiopathic chronic pancreatitis. At the level of the whole study: Local pancreatic immune cells and TCRbeta repertoires were profiled in hereditary and idiopathic chronic pancreatitis and were compared with control organ donor pancreases. TCRbeta sequencing covered about 5 control pancreases, about seven hereditary chronic pancreatitis pancreases and roughly 6 idiopathic chronic pancreatitis pancreases. Minimal in vitro experimental manipulation of pancreas-infiltrating T cells was the reason the gDNA-based approach was selected. What the study reported, not specific to this receptor: Chronic pancreatitis caused by alcohol use was not included in the study. Both chronic pancreatitis groups showed significantly increased TCRbeta repertoire diversity and reduced clonality versus controls. Numbers of productive TCR rearrangements correlated positively with disease severity scores among some 14 chronic pancreatitis patients. Because patient tissue could only be obtained at the time of TPIAT, differences in disease duration may have influenced the immune findings.

The receptor was derived from a human donor with chronic pancreatitis. Sequencing was performed on pancreas tissue with hereditary chronic pancreatitis.

The DNA sequence is given as TGTGCCAGCAGGGGACAGGGTGGTGAGCAGTTCTTC. Translation gives CASRGQGGEQFF. The rearrangement combines TRBV2 with TRBJ2-1, with TRBD1 identical over 9 junction bases. Trimming removed 6 bases from V and 9 bases from J; the gene matches leave 3 bases unexplained. From the cysteine up to the phenylalanine, the CDR3 has a length of 12 residues. Only CDR3 DNA remains: 36 bases, in frame from the first base. From the germline V gene, CDR1 is SNHLY and CDR2 is FYNNEI.